Listed here are 25 T cell receptor beta chains from one sample, sequenced in a study of blood T cell repertoires in COVID-19. Sequencing used immunoSEQ multiplex PCR; TCRdb keeps in-frame clones, though not all of them. The data show some 74,000 clones, 65% to 85% seen once. What was sequenced was peripheral blood. All receptors derive from a woman aged 45-65 years with acute or convalescent COVID-19.

The chain links TRBV11-2 to TRBJ2-7; tentative D call: TRBD2 (5 bases). Germline CDR1 and CDR2: SGHAT and FQNNGV. V lost 4 bases, J lost 3 bases, and 16 bases lay in between. The CDR3 covers 15 residues. The CDR3 spells CASSWARGLGYEQYF. In nucleotides, the CDR3 is TGTGCCAGCAGCTGGGCACGGGGTCTCGGCTACGAGCAGTACTTC.

This sequence joins TRBV28 and TRBJ1-3; 8 positions agree with TRBD1. The CDR3 consists of 14 residues. V lost 6 bases to trimming and J lost 4 bases; unmatched junction nucleotides: 5. Germline lookup yields CDR1 MDHEN and CDR2 SYDVKM. The CDR3 DNA sequence: TGTGCCAGCAGCCCCAGGGACAGGGGAAACACCATATATTTT. It translates to CASSPRDRGNTIYF. Filled out from reference TRBV28 and TRBJ1-3, the complete variable domain reads DVKVTQSSRYLVKRTGEKVFLECVQDMDHENMFWYRQDPGLGLRLIYFSYDVKMKEKGDIPEGYSVSREKKERFSLILESASTNQTSMYLCASSPRDRGNTIYFGEGSWLTVV.

The CDR3 spells CAISEGAPSEQYF. The CDR3 DNA sequence: TGTGCCATCAGTGAGGGGGCCCCGTCCGAGCAGTACTTC. The chain recombines TRBV10-3 with TRBJ2-7; a possible D gene is TRBD1 (5 bases). Germline CDR1 reads ENHRY; CDR2 reads SYGVKD. CDR3 length: 13 amino acids. Trimming took off 2 bases at V and 6 bases at J, with 11 bases between the two ends.

The chain carries TRBV2 and TRBJ2-2; D perhaps matches TRBD1 (5 bases). Germline CDR1 reads SNHLY; CDR2 reads FYNNEI. Trimming left V 7 bases short and J 1 base short, with 7 bases between. This CDR3 has 13 residues. DNA for the CDR3: TGTGCCAGCACAGGGTTGAACACCGGGGAGCTGTTTTTT. Encoded protein: CASTGLNTGELFF.

The V call is TRBV25-1, the J call TRBJ2-7; D remains unclear. The V and J ends lost 6 bases and 7 bases respectively, with 10 bases between them. Per germline, CDR1 MGHDK and CDR2 SYGVNS. This CDR3 has 11 residues. This chain's CDR3 is CASRAFTEQYF. The CDR3 coding sequence is TGTGCCAGCAGGGCTTTTACGGAGCAGTACTTC.

CDR3: CASSSGQGDYNEQFF. The CDR3 bases are TGTGCCAGCAGCTCTGGACAGGGGGATTACAATGAGCAGTTCTTC. The rearrangement links TRBV11-3 to TRBJ2-1; 10 nucleotides agree with TRBD1. J gave up 4 bases and V 4 bases, and 4 bases lay outside the gene matches. The length of the CDR3 is 15 residues. Per the germline V gene, CDR1 is SGHNT and CDR2 is YENEEA.

This chain uses TRBV7-3 with TRBJ1-2; 11 bases line up with TRBD1. The CDR3 is made up of 16 amino acids. The germline gives CDR1 SGHTA, CDR2 FQGTGA. Trimming took 5 bases from V and 7 from J; bases not matched to a gene: 12. In DNA, the CDR3 is TGTGCCAGCAGCCCGACCGCCGGGACAGGGGGTGTTGGCTACACCTTC. It codes for CASSPTAGTGGVGYTF. Full variable domain (rest looked up from reference TRBV7-3 and TRBJ1-2): GAGVSQTPSNKVTEKGKYVELRCDPISGHTALYWYRQSLGQGPEFLIYFQGTGAADDSGLPNDRFFAVRPEGSVSTLKIQRTERGDSAVYLCASSPTAGTGGVGYTFGSGTRLTVV.

The chain has TRBV3-1 (or the pseudogene TRBV3-2) and TRBJ2-1; 7 bases fit TRBD2. The CDR3 consists of 13 residues. Trimming at V came to 1 base and at J to 9 bases, leaving 3 bases not matched to a gene. Germline V CDR1 and CDR2: LGHDT, YNNKEL (reference sequence). CDR3 DNA sequence: TGTGCCAGCAGCCAAGTCGGCGGGGGTGAGCAGTTCTTC. Translating gives CASSQVGGGEQFF.

The rearrangement joins TRBV2 to TRBJ1-2; D is ambiguous. This CDR3 has 13 amino acids. Trimming shortened V by 1 base and J by 5 bases, and 8 bases separated the two germline ends. The germline V gene has CDR1 SNHLY and CDR2 FYNNEI. The DNA of the CDR3 is TGTGCCAGCAGTGAAGAGTGGAGGTATGGCTACACCTTC. Translation: CASSEEWRYGYTF.

V gene TRBV6-5 combines with J gene TRBJ1-1; no firm D call. The CDR3 spans 14 residues. The V end was cut by 2 bases, the J end by 4 bases, with 11 bases between. Per germline, CDR1 MNHEY and CDR2 SVGAGI. The DNA for the CDR3 is TGTGCCAGCAGTTACGTCGGGGAAGGCACTGAAGCTTTCTTT. It encodes CASSYVGEGTEAFF.

In its sample, this clone is medium-sized. Other DNA sequences in this specimen translate into the identical CDR3. This chain connects TRBV29-1 to TRBJ1-5; 8 nucleotides agree with TRBD1. Per the germline V gene, CDR1 is SQVTM and CDR2 is ANQGSEA. The CDR3 spans 13 residues. The V gene end was trimmed by 6 bases and the J gene end by 3 bases; junction bases not matched to a gene: 4. CDR3 protein: CSVSTGVNQPQHF. CDR3 sequence (DNA): TGCAGCGTGTCGACAGGGGTCAATCAGCCCCAGCATTTT.

The chain links TRBV5-4 to TRBJ2-3; 11 bases are a match to TRBD2. Per the germline V gene, CDR1 is SGHNT and CDR2 is YYREEE (reference sequence). The CDR3 spans 17 residues. The trim removed 4 bases at V and 6 bases at J, leaving 13 bases unmatched. The CDR3 nucleotides read TGTGCCAGCAGCCGCGGATCCTTAGCGGGAGGGTCCGATACGCAGTATTTT. Protein product: CASSRGSLAGGSDTQYF.

The CDR3 DNA reads as TGTGCCAGCAGCCACAGTGAAATGAACACTGAAGCTTTCTTT. Translating it yields CASSHSEMNTEAFF. The rearrangement uses TRBV6-5 and TRBJ1-1; no clear D. This CDR3 is built from 14 residues. Looked up from germline, CDR1 is MNHEY and CDR2 is SVGAGI. Trimming stripped 6 bases from V and 0 bases from J, with 11 bases between.

This clone was detected a few times. This chain connects TRBV7-2 to TRBJ2-7, with D hard to call. This CDR3 spans 13 amino acids. V lost 3 bases, J lost 5 bases, and 11 bases lay in between. Per the germline V gene, CDR1 is SGHTA and CDR2 is FQGNSA. CDR3 in DNA: TGTGCCAGCAGCTTTTACTCCGGAGACGAGCAGTACTTC. Protein: CASSFYSGDEQYF. Full variable domain (rest looked up from reference TRBV7-2 and TRBJ2-7): GAGVSQSPSNKVTEKGKDVELRCDPISGHTALYWYRQSLGQGLEFLIYFQGNSAPDKSGLPSDRFSAERTGGSVSTLTIQRTQQEDSAVYLCASSFYSGDEQYFGPGTRLTVT.

The chain links TRBV28 to TRBJ1-4; the match to TRBD1 covers 8 bases. CDR1 is MDHEN, CDR2 SYDVKM, per germline. V gave up 2 bases and J gave up 4 bases; unmatched junction bases: 9. The CDR3 sequence is 17 residues long. CDR3 loop: CASSLGPRTGLNEKLFF. CDR3 DNA sequence: TGTGCCAGCAGTTTAGGCCCGAGGACAGGGCTTAATGAAAAACTGTTTTTT.

The rearrangement links TRBV2 to TRBJ2-7; possibly TRBD1 for D (7 bases). V was pared by 7 bases and J by 4 bases, with 14 bases between. There are 13 residues in the CDR3. In germline, CDR1 is SNHLY, CDR2 FYNNEI. The CDR3 nucleotides read TGTGCCAGCATAAAAGCAGGGGGGTACGAGCAGTACTTC. Protein sequence: CASIKAGGYEQYF.

The rearrangement joins TRBV5-6 to TRBJ2-1; D not resolved. Germline values: CDR1 SGHDT, CDR2 YYEEEE. This CDR3 region has 12 residues. V shed 4 bases and J shed 5 bases, with 7 bases lying between them. The CDR3 DNA sequence: TGTGCCAGCAGCCACCGGGACAATGAGCAGTTCTTC. This encodes CASSHRDNEQFF.

This chain joins TRBV7-2 and TRBJ2-3; 7 bases align to TRBD1. Per the germline V gene, CDR1 is SGHTA and CDR2 is FQGNSA. This CDR3 comprises 13 residues. Losses at the gene ends were 5 bases for V and 14 bases for J; bases not matched to a gene: 13. The CDR3 spells CASSIGQDRRWYF. The CDR3 DNA follows: TGTGCCAGCAGCATCGGACAGGACCGTCGCTGGTATTTT.

This sequence joins TRBV28 and TRBJ1-2; no reliable D call. The germline V and J ends were trimmed by 5 bases and 7 bases, with 11 bases remaining between them. CDR3 size: 12 residues. Germline V lookup: CDR1 MDHEN, CDR2 SYDVKM. The CDR3 is CASSITSAGYTF. The DNA for the CDR3 is TGTGCCAGCAGTATAACTTCCGCTGGCTACACCTTC.

This chain joins TRBV3-1 (or the pseudogene TRBV3-2) and TRBJ2-7; 7 positions agree with TRBD2. Losses at the gene ends were 4 bases for V and 2 bases for J; bases not matched to a gene: 8. Germline V CDR1 and CDR2: LGHDT, YNNKEL (reference sequence). The CDR3 runs 15 residues. The CDR3 is CASSPGPLAAYEQYF. Here the CDR3 DNA reads TGTGCCAGCAGCCCCGGGCCTCTAGCGGCCTACGAGCAGTACTTC.

This rearrangement joins TRBV28 to TRBJ1-5, with D perhaps TRBD1 (6 bases). Trimming removed 7 bases at V and 1 base at J, with 8 bases between. Germline CDR1 is MDHEN and CDR2 is SYDVKM. CDR3 length: 13 amino acids. The CDR3 spells CASKTGSNQPQHF. Written as DNA, the CDR3 is TGTGCCAGCAAGACAGGCAGCAATCAGCCCCAGCATTTT.

This rearrangement joins TRBV4-2 to TRBJ2-1, with 8 bases lining up with TRBD2. The V gene's germline CDR1 is LGHNA and CDR2 YNFKEQ. CDR3 length: 17 residues. After removal of 3 bases from V and 0 bases from J, the junction contained 7 bases not matched to a gene. DNA of the CDR3: TGTGCCAGCAGCCAGAATTTAGCGGGAAGCTCCTACAATGAGCAGTTCTTC. It specifies CASSQNLAGSSYNEQFF.

The J gene is TRBJ1-1, the V gene TRBV18; D gene uncertain. Trimming cost V 2 bases and J 1 base, with 17 bases left between them. The CDR3 length is 17 residues. The V gene's germline CDR1 is KGHSH and CDR2 LQKENI. The CDR3 DNA reads TGTGCCAGCTCACCAGCGATTGTAGTTCCTCAGAACACTGAAGCTTTCTTT. Encoded protein: CASSPAIVVPQNTEAFF. The complete variable domain, with remaining parts taken from reference TRBV18 and TRBJ1-1, reads NAGVMQNPRHLVRRRGQEARLRCSPMKGHSHVYWYRQLPEEGLKFMVYLQKENIIDESGMPKERFSAEFPKEGPSILRIQQVVRGDSAAYFCASSPAIVVPQNTEAFFGQGTRLTVV.

The chain has TRBV28 and TRBJ2-1; possibly TRBD1 for D (6 bases). The CDR3 runs 11 residues. Trimming took off 4 bases at V and 15 bases at J, with 13 bases between the two ends. The germline gives CDR1 MDHEN, CDR2 SYDVKM. The CDR3 DNA reads as TGTGCCAGCAGTTCCAGGGGTAGCCGGTTCTTC. Encoded protein: CASSSRGSRFF.

The rearrangement joins TRBV5-1 to TRBJ1-6; D call uncertain. CDR3 length: 13 amino acids. Germline V lookup: CDR1 SGHRS, CDR2 YFSETQ. V was pared by 0 bases and J by 8 bases, with 6 bases between. The CDR3 bases are TGCGCCAGCAGCTTGGCCACAGATTCACCCCTCCACTTT. Its protein product is CASSLATDSPLHF. Complete variable domain (other parts from reference TRBV5-1 and TRBJ1-6): KAGVTQTPRYLIKTRGQQVTLSCSPISGHRSVSWYQQTPGQGLQFLFEYFSETQRNKGNFPGRFSGRQFSNSRSEMNVSTLELGDSALYLCASSLATDSPLHFGNGTRLTVT.